These 29 T cell receptor beta chains share one sample of origin, sequenced in a study of blood T cell repertoires in COVID-19. Generated by immunoSEQ multiplex PCR, the TCRdb table keeps only in-frame clones and is missing some. The sample lists roughly 330,000 clones, around four fifths seen once, with roughly 1.1% in the top ten. The sequenced sample was peripheral blood. Receptors originate from a woman aged 50 to 65 with acute or convalescent COVID-19.

The rearrangement joins TRBV3-1 (or the pseudogene TRBV3-2) to TRBJ2-1; 14 nucleotides match TRBD2. This CDR3 comprises 18 residues. Trimming cost V 4 bases and J 3 bases; bases outside gene matches: 8. CDR1 and CDR2 from the germline V gene are LGHDT and YNNKEL (reference sequence). CDR3 DNA: TGTGCCAGCAGCCTCCCGGGACTAGCGGGGGCCTTCTACAATGAGCAGTTCTTC. Translated, it gives CASSLPGLAGAFYNEQFF.

This clone was observed a few times. This sequence joins TRBV30 and TRBJ1-2; possibly TRBD1 for D (5 bases). V was clipped by 0 bases and J by 5 bases, with 10 bases between them. The germline V gene encodes CDR1 GTSNPN and CDR2 SVGIG (reference sequence). The CDR3 is 13 amino acids. The CDR3 bases are TGTGCCTGGAGTGTTATGCGGGGGTATGGCTACACCTTC. It encodes CAWSVMRGYGYTF.

The V call is TRBV3-1 (or the pseudogene TRBV3-2), the J call TRBJ2-3; TRBD2 matches at 10 bases. The length of the CDR3 is 17 residues. The germline gives CDR1 LGHDT, CDR2 YNNKEL (reference sequence). J lost 7 bases, V lost 0 bases, and 10 bases had no gene match. The CDR3 sequence is CASSQDRSGRGGNTQYF. Written as DNA, the CDR3 is TGTGCCAGCAGCCAAGATCGGAGCGGGAGGGGTGGGAATACGCAGTATTTT.

The chain couples TRBV30 to TRBJ2-7, with 10 bases that match TRBD2. The CDR3 is made up of 13 amino acids. V was pared by 7 bases and J by 2 bases, with 5 bases of the junction left unmatched. CDR1 GTSNPN and CDR2 SVGIG come from the germline V gene (reference sequence). CDR3 amino acids: CASRTSGTYEQYF. The DNA of the CDR3 is TGTGCCTCAAGGACTAGCGGAACCTACGAGCAGTACTTC.

This clone is a singleton in its sample. The chain is built from TRBV5-1 and TRBJ1-4; 8 nucleotides align to TRBD1. Germline values: CDR1 SGHRS, CDR2 YFSETQ. The CDR3 covers 14 residues. V shed 6 bases, J shed 8 bases, and the junction held 9 bases outside the gene matches. This CDR3 reads CASTRAGGREKLFF. The CDR3 coding sequence is TGCGCCAGCACCCGGGCAGGGGGCAGAGAAAAACTGTTTTTT.

The V call is TRBV9, the J call TRBJ2-7; 7 bases map to TRBD2. The CDR3 runs 13 residues. V shed 4 bases, J shed 5 bases, and the junction held 6 bases outside the gene matches. CDR1 is SGDLS, CDR2 YYNGEE, per germline. The CDR3 DNA sequence: TGTGCCAGCAGCCCCAGGGAGGGAGACGAGCAGTACTTC. Translation: CASSPREGDEQYF. The whole variable domain, filled in from reference TRBV9 and TRBJ2-7, reads DSGVTQTPKHLITATGQRVTLRCSPRSGDLSVYWYQQSLDQGLQFLIQYYNGEERAKGNILERFSAQQFPDLHSELNLSSLELGDSALYFCASSPREGDEQYFGPGTRLTVT.

Here the CDR3 DNA reads TGTGCCAGCAGTGACTCTGAAGTACTCCGGTTTGGCAATCAGCCCCAGCATTTT. It yields the protein CASSDSEVLRFGNQPQHF. The V call is TRBV6-4, the J call TRBJ1-5; no clear D gene. Trimming shortened V by 0 bases and J by 2 bases, and 17 bases separated the two germline ends. This CDR3 is built from 18 residues. CDR1 is MRHNA and CDR2 is SNTAGT in the germline V gene.

This clone occurred once. The chain couples TRBV5-4 to TRBJ2-5; 8 bases fit TRBD2. Germline CDR1 is SGHNT and CDR2 is YYREEE (reference sequence). This CDR3 spans 16 amino acids. The junction had 11 bases not matched to a gene; V was cut back by 0 bases and J by 7 bases. The CDR3 loop is CASSLVRGGPGGTQYF. CDR3 coding DNA: TGTGCCAGCAGCTTGGTCCGGGGGGGCCCTGGAGGGACCCAGTACTTC.

This rearrangement joins TRBV2 to TRBJ2-7; TRBD2 matches 14 bases. Germline V lookup: CDR1 SNHLY, CDR2 FYNNEI. V lost 2 bases and J lost 6; bases outside the gene matches: 12. CDR3 size: 18 residues. CDR3 residues: CASSEKGETSGRVVEQYF. In DNA form, the CDR3 reads TGTGCCAGCAGTGAAAAAGGGGAGACTAGCGGGAGGGTGGTCGAGCAGTACTTC. The full variable domain, completed using reference TRBV2 and TRBJ2-7, is EPEVTQTPSHQVTQMGQEVILRCVPISNHLYFYWYRQILGQKVEFLVSFYNNEISEKSEIFDDQFSVERPDGSNFTLKIRSTKLEDSAMYFCASSEKGETSGRVVEQYFGPGTRLTVT.

This rearrangement joins TRBV29-1 to TRBJ1-3; 7 bases line up with TRBD1. The germline CDR1 and CDR2 sequences are SQVTM and ANQGSEA. This CDR3 is built from 13 residues. V lost 7 bases, J lost 1 base, and 4 bases stayed unmatched. In DNA, the CDR3 is TGCAGCGCCAAGACAGGGTCTGGAAACACCATATATTTT. Its protein product is CSAKTGSGNTIYF.

The chain couples TRBV5-1 to TRBJ1-4; D might be TRBD1 (6 bases). Per the germline V gene, CDR1 is SGHRS and CDR2 is YFSETQ. Trimming pared 3 bases from V and 4 bases from J, leaving 7 bases between. The CDR3 is 13 amino acids. CDR3 in DNA: TGCGCCAGCAGCTGGGACATTAATGAAAAACTGTTTTTT. It is translated as CASSWDINEKLFF.

Only one count was recorded for this clone. This chain uses TRBV19 with TRBJ1-4; 7 bases are a match to TRBD1. The length of the CDR3 is 15 residues. Germline CDR1 LNHDA, CDR2 SQIVND (reference sequence). V trimming: 3 bases; J trimming: 1 base; junction bases outside the gene matches: 2. The CDR3 nucleotides are TGTGCCAGTAGTATCCAGGGGGGAACTAATGAAAAACTGTTTTTT. Residues: CASSIQGGTNEKLFF.

The table lists this clone with a few counts. The sample has other DNA sequences that encode this CDR3 too. This chain uses TRBV5-1 with TRBJ1-1; possible D gene TRBD1, 5 bases. CDR3 length: 14 residues. Trimming took 4 bases from V and 0 from J, leaving 10 bases between them. Germline V gene sequence: CDR1 SGHRS, CDR2 YFSETQ. For the CDR3, the DNA is TGCGCCAGCAGCCTTACAGGTTTGAACACTGAAGCTTTCTTT. This sequence encodes CASSLTGLNTEAFF.

The chain has TRBV9 and TRBJ1-2; TRBD1 agrees at 10 bases. Germline V CDR1 and CDR2: SGDLS, YYNGEE. J was trimmed by 0 bases and V by 4 bases; bases with no gene match: 9. The CDR3 runs 17 residues. The CDR3 spells CASSTSGTGATNYGYTF. Written as DNA, the CDR3 is TGTGCCAGCAGCACCTCAGGGACAGGGGCGACTAACTATGGCTACACCTTC.

CDR3 nucleotides: TGCGCCAGCAGCTTGGGGGGACAGGGGATGGCTGGGGCCAACGTCCTGACTTTC. This gives the protein CASSLGGQGMAGANVLTF. J is TRBJ2-6 and V is TRBV5-1; 10 bases are a match to TRBD1. Trimming took 0 bases from V and 2 from J; bases not matched to a gene: 5. The V gene's germline CDR1 is SGHRS and CDR2 YFSETQ. CDR3 length equals 18 residues.

The chain uses TRBV25-1 and TRBJ1-6; 7 bases match TRBD1. The junction had 6 bases not matched to a gene; V was cut back by 3 bases and J by 7 bases. This CDR3 has 15 amino acids. Germline-derived CDR1 and CDR2 are MGHDK and SYGVNS. CDR3 amino acids: CASSDTGERNSPLHF. Here the CDR3 DNA reads TGTGCCAGCAGTGATACAGGGGAGAGAAATTCACCCCTCCACTTT.

On this clone itself: In the same sample, other DNA sequences code for this CDR3. The rearrangement uses TRBV7-2 and TRBJ1-1; possibly TRBD1 for D (5 bases). With 4 bases removed from V and 0 bases from J, the gap between germline ends came to 6 bases. Germline V gives CDR1 SGHTA, CDR2 FQGNSA. CDR3 size: 13 residues. The CDR3, as DNA: TGTGCCAGCAGCTCGACAGTGAACACTGAAGCTTTCTTT. Protein: CASSSTVNTEAFF.

The chain couples TRBV6-6 to TRBJ1-1; D remains ambiguous. Germline V gene data show CDR1 as MNHNY and CDR2 as SVGAGI (reference sequence). V was clipped by 5 bases and J by 8 bases, with 9 bases between them. CDR3 length: 11 residues. The CDR3 region has the DNA TGTGCCAGCAGTGAGGCAGACGAAGCTTTCTTT. This codes for CASSEADEAFF.

The V call is TRBV6-1, the J call TRBJ2-7, with D perhaps TRBD2 (7 bases). The CDR3 loop spans 18 amino acids. Trimming removed 3 bases from V and 3 bases from J, with 24 bases in between. Looked up from germline, CDR1 is MNHNS and CDR2 is SASEGT. DNA of the CDR3: TGTGCCAGCAGTGACCCGAGAGGGGGGAGGGGTCGGGTCTACGAGCAGTACGTC. This sequence encodes CASSDPRGGRGRVYEQYV.

The J gene is TRBJ1-4, the V gene TRBV5-1; 9 nucleotides agree with TRBD1. The CDR3 has 16 amino acids. CDR1 is SGHRS, CDR2 YFSETQ, per germline. J lost 0 bases, V lost 0 bases, and 0 bases had no gene match. CDR3 coding DNA: TGCGCCAGCAGCTTGGGACAGGGGGCAACTAATGAAAAACTGTTTTTT. Translation: CASSLGQGATNEKLFF. Combining the CDR3 with reference TRBV5-1 and TRBJ1-4 gives the whole variable domain KAGVTQTPRYLIKTRGQQVTLSCSPISGHRSVSWYQQTPGQGLQFLFEYFSETQRNKGNFPGRFSGRQFSNSRSEMNVSTLELGDSALYLCASSLGQGATNEKLFFGSGTQLSVL.

A remark on this clone: One junction end does not reproduce the germline sequence, and a read error may be involved. The chain employs TRBV6-2 or TRBV6-3 and TRBJ2-1; 8 bases match TRBD1. The CDR3 length is 19 residues. Germline values: CDR1 MNHEY, CDR2 SVGEGT. CDR3 residues: CASSRIPTGTGASYNERFF. CDR3 sequence (DNA): TGTGCCAGCAGCCGCATACCCACCGGGACAGGAGCTTCCTACAATGAGCGGTTCTTC.

The genes are TRBV2 and TRBJ1-5, with D maybe TRBD1 (5 bases). The CDR3 runs to 15 residues. Germline V gene sequence: CDR1 SNHLY, CDR2 FYNNEI. V gave up 2 bases and J gave up 4 bases, with 12 bases separating them. Here the CDR3 DNA reads TGTGCCAGCAGTGAAAGGCGGGACGCAAATCAGCCCCAGCATTTT. Its translation is CASSERRDANQPQHF.

In DNA form, the CDR3 reads TGCGCCAGCAGTACGGGTCCCAATTCACCCCTCCACTTT. Encoded protein: CASSTGPNSPLHF. V and J are TRBV10-1 and TRBJ1-6; D not certain. CDR3 length: 13 residues. Germline CDR1 is WNHNN and CDR2 is SYGVQD (reference sequence). Trimming left V 5 bases short and J 7 bases short, with 9 bases between.

This clone was counted once. This chain links TRBV12-3 or TRBV12-4 with TRBJ1-2, with 10 bases fitting TRBD1. Losses at the gene ends were 4 bases for V and 8 bases for J; bases not matched to a gene: 4. This CDR3 comprises 13 residues. As DNA, the CDR3 is TGTGCCAGCAGTTATGGACAGGGGGGCGGCTACACCTTC. Translated: CASSYGQGGGYTF.

The chain uses TRBV12-5 and TRBJ1-1; the D is unclear. V was pared by 6 bases and J by 0 bases, with 14 bases between. The CDR3 loop spans 15 amino acids. Germline V gives CDR1 LGHNT, CDR2 FRNRAP. The CDR3 loop is CASGPATTVNTEAFF. The CDR3 region has the DNA TGTGCTAGTGGACCTGCGACTACTGTGAACACTGAAGCTTTCTTT. Variable domain in full (rest from reference TRBV12-5 and TRBJ1-1): DARVTQTPRHKVTEMGQEVTMRCQPILGHNTVFWYRQTMMQGLELLAYFRNRAPLDDSGMPKDRFSAEMPDATLATLKIQPSEPRDSAVYFCASGPATTVNTEAFFGQGTRLTVV.

The chain joins TRBV5-4 to TRBJ2-3; D is perhaps TRBD2 (5 bases). Germline CDR1 and CDR2: SGHNT and YYREEE (reference sequence). Trimming stripped 3 bases from V and 1 base from J, with 12 bases between. The CDR3 contains 15 residues. The CDR3 region is CASSSPMRGTDTQYF. The CDR3 bases are TGTGCCAGCAGCTCGCCGATGAGGGGCACAGATACGCAGTATTTT.

V usage is TRBV5-1 and J usage is TRBJ2-2; D not resolved. Trimming stripped 1 base from V and 5 bases from J, with 12 bases between. This CDR3 is 15 amino acids long. The germline V gene has CDR1 SGHRS and CDR2 YFSETQ. The CDR3 loop is CASSLNSGVTGELFF. CDR3 sequence (DNA): TGCGCCAGCAGCTTGAACTCGGGTGTGACCGGGGAGCTGTTTTTT.

The rearrangement joins TRBV24-1 to TRBJ2-3, with TRBD1 identical over 10 bases. Germline CDR1 and CDR2: KGHDR and SFDVKD. V lost 4 bases, J lost 3 bases, and 6 bases stayed unmatched. CDR3 size: 16 residues. The CDR3 loop reads CATSDPGTGETDTQYF. The DNA of the CDR3 is TGTGCCACCAGTGACCCCGGGACAGGGGAAACAGATACGCAGTATTTT.

V gene TRBV5-1 combines with J gene TRBJ2-6; TRBD1 is a possible D gene (5 bases). Germline CDR1 and CDR2: SGHRS and YFSETQ. V was trimmed by 4 bases and J by 0 bases, leaving 11 bases between them. The CDR3 consists of 16 residues. CDR3 coding DNA: TGCGCCAGCAGCCAAGGACACCTCTCTGGGGCCAACGTCCTGACTTTC. It specifies CASSQGHLSGANVLTF.